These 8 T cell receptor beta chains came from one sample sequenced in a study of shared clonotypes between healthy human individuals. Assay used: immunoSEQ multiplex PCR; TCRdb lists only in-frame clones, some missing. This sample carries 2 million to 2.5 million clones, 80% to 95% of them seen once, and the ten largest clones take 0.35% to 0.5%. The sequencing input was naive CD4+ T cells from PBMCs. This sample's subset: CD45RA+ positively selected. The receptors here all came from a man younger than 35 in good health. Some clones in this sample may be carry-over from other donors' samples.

The CDR3: CASTLQWGRWGSYNEQFF. CDR3 nucleotides: TGTGCCAGCACCCTACAATGGGGGCGGTGGGGCTCCTACAATGAGCAGTTCTTC. The chain uses TRBV11-1 and TRBJ2-1; perhaps TRBD1 as D (6 bases). CDR3 length: 18 residues. Germline CDR1 reads SGHAT; CDR2 reads FQDESV (reference sequence). V lost 7 bases and J lost 0, with 22 bases in between.

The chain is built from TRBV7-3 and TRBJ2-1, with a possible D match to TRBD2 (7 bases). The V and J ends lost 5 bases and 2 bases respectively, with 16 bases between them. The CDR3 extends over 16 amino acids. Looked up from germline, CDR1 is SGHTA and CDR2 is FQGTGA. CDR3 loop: CASSPPGGGPYNEQFF. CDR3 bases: TGTGCCAGCAGCCCTCCTGGGGGGGGCCCCTACAATGAGCAGTTCTTC.

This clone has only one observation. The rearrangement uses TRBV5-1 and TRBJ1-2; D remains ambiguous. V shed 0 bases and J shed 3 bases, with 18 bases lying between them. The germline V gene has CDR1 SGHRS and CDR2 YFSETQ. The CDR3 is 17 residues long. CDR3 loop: CASSLGSLEDLYYGYTF. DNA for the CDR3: TGCGCCAGCAGCTTGGGTTCTTTGGAGGACCTTTACTATGGCTACACCTTC. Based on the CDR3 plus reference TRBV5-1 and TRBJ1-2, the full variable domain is KAGVTQTPRYLIKTRGQQVTLSCSPISGHRSVSWYQQTPGQGLQFLFEYFSETQRNKGNFPGRFSGRQFSNSRSEMNVSTLELGDSALYLCASSLGSLEDLYYGYTFGSGTRLTVV.

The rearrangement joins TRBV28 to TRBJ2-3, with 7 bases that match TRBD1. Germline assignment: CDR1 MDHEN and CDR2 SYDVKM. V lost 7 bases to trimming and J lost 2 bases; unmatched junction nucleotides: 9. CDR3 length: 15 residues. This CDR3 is CASTPRDRHTDTQYF. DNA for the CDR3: TGTGCCAGCACTCCCCGGGACAGACACACAGATACGCAGTATTTT.

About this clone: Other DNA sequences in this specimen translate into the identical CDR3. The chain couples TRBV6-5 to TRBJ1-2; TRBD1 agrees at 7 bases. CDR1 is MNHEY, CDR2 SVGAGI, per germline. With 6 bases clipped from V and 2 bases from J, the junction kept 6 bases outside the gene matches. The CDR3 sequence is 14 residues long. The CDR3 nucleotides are TGTGCCAGCAGCCGGGACAGACAAAACTATGGCTACACCTTC. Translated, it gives CASSRDRQNYGYTF.

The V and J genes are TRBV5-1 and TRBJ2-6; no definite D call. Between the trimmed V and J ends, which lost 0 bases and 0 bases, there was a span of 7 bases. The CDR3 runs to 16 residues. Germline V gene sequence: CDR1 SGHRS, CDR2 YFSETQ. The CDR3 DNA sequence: TGCGCCAGCAGCTTGGCCCGGAGCTCTGGGGCCAACGTCCTGACTTTC. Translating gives CASSLARSSGANVLTF.

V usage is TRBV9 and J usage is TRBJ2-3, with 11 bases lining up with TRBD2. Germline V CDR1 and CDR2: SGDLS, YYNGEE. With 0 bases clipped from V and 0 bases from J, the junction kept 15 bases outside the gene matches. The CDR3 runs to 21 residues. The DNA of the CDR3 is TGTGCCAGCAGCGTAGTTGGCCTAGGGCTAGCGGGAGGTGGTAGCACAGATACGCAGTATTTT. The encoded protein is CASSVVGLGLAGGGSTDTQYF.

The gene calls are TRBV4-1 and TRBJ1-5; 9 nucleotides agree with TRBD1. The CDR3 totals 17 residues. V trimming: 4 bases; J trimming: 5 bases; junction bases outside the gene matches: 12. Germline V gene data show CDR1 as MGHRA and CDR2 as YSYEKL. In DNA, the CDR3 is TGCGCCAGCAGCCCTCGTGGGACAGGGAAAGGGGATCAGCCCCAGCATTTT. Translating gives CASSPRGTGKGDQPQHF.